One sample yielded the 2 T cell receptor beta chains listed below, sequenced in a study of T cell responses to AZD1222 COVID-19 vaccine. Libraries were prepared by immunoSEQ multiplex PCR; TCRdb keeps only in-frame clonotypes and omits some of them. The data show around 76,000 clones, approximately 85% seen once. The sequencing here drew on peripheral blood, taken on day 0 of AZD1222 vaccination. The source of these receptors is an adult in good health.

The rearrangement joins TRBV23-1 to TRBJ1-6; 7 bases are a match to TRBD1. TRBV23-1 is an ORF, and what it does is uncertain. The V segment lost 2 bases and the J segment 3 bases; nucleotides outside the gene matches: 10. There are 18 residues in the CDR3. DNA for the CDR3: TGCGCCAGCAGTCAAAAGGAAGGGGGCTTCTTCTATAATTCACCCCTCCACTTT. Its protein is CASSQKEGGFFYNSPLHF.

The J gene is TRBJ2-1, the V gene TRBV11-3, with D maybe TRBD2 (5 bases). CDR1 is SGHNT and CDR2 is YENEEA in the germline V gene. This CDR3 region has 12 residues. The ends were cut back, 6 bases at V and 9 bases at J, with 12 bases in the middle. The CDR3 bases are TGTGCCAGCAGGGTTGCTGGAGGTGAGCAGTTCTTC. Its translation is CASRVAGGEQFF.